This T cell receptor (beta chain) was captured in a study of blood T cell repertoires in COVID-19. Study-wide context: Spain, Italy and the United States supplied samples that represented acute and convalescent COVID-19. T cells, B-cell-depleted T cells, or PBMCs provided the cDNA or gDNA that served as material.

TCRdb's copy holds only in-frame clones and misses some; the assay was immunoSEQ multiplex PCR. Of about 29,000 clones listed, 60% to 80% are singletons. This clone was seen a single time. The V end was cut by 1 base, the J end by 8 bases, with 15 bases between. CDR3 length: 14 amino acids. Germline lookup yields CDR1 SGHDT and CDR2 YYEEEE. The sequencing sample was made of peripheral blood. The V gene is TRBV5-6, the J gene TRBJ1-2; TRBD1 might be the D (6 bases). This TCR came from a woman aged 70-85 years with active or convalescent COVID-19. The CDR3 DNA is TGTGCCAGCAGCTTGTGGGACAAAGGGACCGGCTACACCTTC. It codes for CASSLWDKGTGYTF. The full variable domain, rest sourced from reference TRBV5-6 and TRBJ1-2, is DAGVTQSPTHLIKTRGQQVTLRCSPKSGHDTVSWYQQALGQGPQFIFQYYEEEERQRGNFPDRFSGHQFPNYSSELNVNALLLGDSALYLCASSLWDKGTGYTFGSGTRLTVV.